These 21 T cell receptor beta chains were sequenced from one sample in a study of Graves' ophthalmopathy and Graves' hyperthyroidism. Amplified TCR beta CDR3 regions were obtained using RNA transcripts as template. Scientists carried out first-round RT-PCR using HTBI primers and then a second-round multiplex PCR. TCRdb used MiXCR to reprocess the multiplex PCR reads, holding one entry per CDR3 protein. The profile covers over a million distinct CDR3 sequences, with about 35% appearing a single time and around 10% taken by the ten largest. The sequencing input was peripheral blood or thyroid tissue (not recorded which). Receptors were obtained from an adult man with Graves' hyperthyroidism.

There are a few counts of this clonotype. The chain recombines TRBV28 with TRBJ1-2; the match to TRBD1 covers 11 bases. The ends lost 3 bases at V and 5 bases at J; junction bases unmatched: 8. The length of the CDR3 is 16 residues. Germline V lookup: CDR1 MDHEN, CDR2 SYDVKM. CDR3 in DNA: TGTGCCAGCAGTTTGCCGGGACAGGGGGGTCTTTATGGCTACACCTTC. It specifies CASSLPGQGGLYGYTF.

The J gene is TRBJ1-5, the V gene TRBV10-3; TRBD1 might be the D (6 bases). CDR3 length: 15 amino acids. Germline CDR1 and CDR2: ENHRY and SYGVKD. Trimming took off 4 bases at V and 11 bases at J, with 21 bases between the two ends. The CDR3 region is CAISGGGGAQETQHF. For the CDR3, the DNA is TGTGCCATCAGTGGGGGCGGGGGGGCCCAAGAGACCCAGCATTTT.

This clonotype came up a few times. The chain employs TRBV6-2 or TRBV6-3 and TRBJ1-1; no firm D call. Trimming pared 1 base from V and 4 bases from J, leaving 10 bases between. The CDR3 runs 14 residues. Germline CDR1 and CDR2: MNHEY and SVGEGT. CDR3 in amino acids: CASSYFGAGTEAFF. As DNA, the CDR3 is TGTGCCAGCAGTTACTTTGGCGCCGGCACTGAAGCTTTCTTT.

The V gene is TRBV14, the J gene TRBJ2-7, with TRBD2 identical over 11 bases. The V and J ends lost 4 bases and 0 bases, in that order; junction bases with no gene match: 8. Looked up from germline, CDR1 is SGHDN and CDR2 is FVKESK. The CDR3 length is 17 residues. The CDR3 DNA reads TGTGCCAGCAGCCGTACCAGACTAGCGGGGTTCTCCTACGAGCAGTACTTC. It yields the protein CASSRTRLAGFSYEQYF.

This rearrangement joins TRBV20-1 to TRBJ2-7; D gene ambiguous. The CDR3 contains 15 residues. CDR1 is DFQATT and CDR2 is SNEGSKA in the germline V gene (reference sequence). V gave up 0 bases and J gave up 5 bases, with 17 bases separating them. The CDR3 region is CSAREPRRSSHEQYF. Written as DNA, the CDR3 is TGCAGTGCTAGAGAGCCACGCCGCAGTTCCCACGAGCAGTACTTC.

This clonotype was recorded many times. The J gene is TRBJ1-1, the V gene TRBV10-3; 7 bases match TRBD1. Trimming at V came to 6 bases and at J to 3 bases, leaving 4 bases not matched to a gene. From germline, CDR1 is ENHRY and CDR2 SYGVKD. The CDR3 spans 13 residues. Written as DNA, the CDR3 is TGTGCCATCAGGCCCCAGGGGGACACTGAAGCTTTCTTT. Amino acid sequence: CAIRPQGDTEAFF.

This clonotype has only a few counts. V gene TRBV11-2 combines with J gene TRBJ2-2; TRBD2 might be the D (6 bases). CDR1 is SGHAT, CDR2 FQNNGV, per germline. The V end lost 5 bases, the J end lost 1 base, and 11 bases lay between the germline ends. The CDR3 spans 15 residues. CDR3 sequence reads: CASSGGWRNTGELFF. Here the CDR3 DNA reads TGTGCCAGCAGCGGGGGGTGGCGGAACACCGGGGAGCTGTTTTTT.

The chain has TRBV20-1 and TRBJ1-5; 7 bases map to TRBD1. Germline V lookup: CDR1 DFQATT, CDR2 SNEGSKA (reference sequence). The CDR3 sequence is 15 residues long. The junction had 8 bases not matched to a gene; V was cut back by 0 bases and J by 6 bases. The CDR3 nucleotides read TGCAGTGCTAGAGATCCTGGAGGGGGCGGTCAGCCCCAGCATTTT. Amino acids: CSARDPGGGGQPQHF.

The genes are TRBV7-8 and TRBJ1-5; D gene unclear. V dropped 0 bases and J dropped 14 bases, with 17 bases sitting between them. The CDR3 runs 14 residues. Germline loops: CDR1 SGHVS, CDR2 FQNEAQ. CDR3 nucleotides: TGTGCCAGCAGCTTAGCACCTAGCGGGAGTTACGAGCATTTT. The encoded protein is CASSLAPSGSYEHF.

This clonotype has a count of ten or more. V gene TRBV5-1 combines with J gene TRBJ2-5, with TRBD1 identical over 8 bases. V shed 4 bases and J 2 bases; nucleotides not matched to a gene: 7. The CDR3 sequence is 15 residues long. The germline CDR1 and CDR2 sequences are SGHRS and YFSETQ. The CDR3 here is CASSAFTGGQETQYF. CDR3 nucleotides: TGCGCCAGCAGCGCGTTTACAGGGGGGCAAGAGACCCAGTACTTC.

The rearrangement links TRBV24-1 to TRBJ2-5; D tentatively reads TRBD1 or TRBD2 (6 bases each). This CDR3 is built from 15 residues. From germline, CDR1 is KGHDR and CDR2 SFDVKD. The germline V and J ends were trimmed by 5 bases and 2 bases, with 14 bases remaining between them. The CDR3 spells CATSGLGGQQETQYF. The DNA for the CDR3 is TGTGCCACCAGTGGCTTGGGAGGACAGCAAGAGACCCAGTACTTC.

The chain links TRBV3-1 to TRBJ1-1, with D unresolved. The CDR3 is made up of 13 amino acids. Germline V CDR1 and CDR2: LGHDT, YNNKEL (reference sequence). Trimming removed 6 bases at V and 5 bases at J, with 13 bases between. CDR3 region: CASSPLARTEAFF. CDR3 bases: TGTGCCAGCAGTCCCCTCGCGAGGACTGAAGCTTTCTTT.

The chain has TRBV19 and TRBJ2-6; possibly TRBD1 for D (6 bases). CDR1 and CDR2 from the germline V gene are LNHDA and SQIVND (reference sequence). This CDR3 contains 15 residues. The V gene lost 9 bases and the J gene lost 0 bases, with 12 bases spanning the gap. The CDR3 loop is CASSGTPSGANVLTF. As DNA, the CDR3 is TGTGCCAGCTCCGGGACACCCTCTGGGGCCAACGTCCTGACTTTC.

This chain connects TRBV12-3 or TRBV12-4 to TRBJ1-1; no reliable D call. Trimming took off 0 bases at V and 2 bases at J, with 16 bases between the two ends. CDR3 size: 17 residues. The CDR3, as DNA: TGTGCCAGCAGTTTAGCGCTACTTCGGACGCCTAACACTGAAGCTTTCTTT. This gives the protein CASSLALLRTPNTEAFF.

This clonotype was observed at least ten times. CDR3 loop: CASSAGGGSRNEQYF. The CDR3 DNA is TGTGCCAGCAGCGCCGGGGGCGGGAGTAGGAACGAGCAGTACTTC. V usage is TRBV7-2 and J usage is TRBJ2-7, with D perhaps matching TRBD2 (7 bases). The CDR3 length is 15 residues. CDR1 is SGHTA, CDR2 FQGNSA, per germline. Trimming shortened V by 5 bases and J by 5 bases, and 19 bases separated the two germline ends.

The chain carries TRBV6-1 and TRBJ2-7, with no clear D. CDR1 and CDR2 (germline): MNHNS, SASEGT. Trimming cost V 0 bases and J 4 bases, with 19 bases left between them. This CDR3 contains 17 residues. The CDR3 nucleotides are TGTGCCAGCAGTGAAGCGCTTCCGCCGCTCTCCGATTACGAGCAGTACTTC. Its translation: CASSEALPPLSDYEQYF.

This clonotype was seen repeatedly, ten times or more. The V gene is TRBV20-1, the J gene TRBJ2-7; the match to TRBD1 covers 9 bases. Germline loops: CDR1 DFQATT, CDR2 SNEGSKA (reference sequence). There are 16 residues in the CDR3. J lost 0 bases, V lost 3 bases, and 9 bases had no gene match. CDR3 loop: CSARDRGRDTSYEQYF. Here the CDR3 DNA reads TGCAGTGCTAGGGACAGGGGTAGGGACACCTCCTACGAGCAGTACTTC.

Concerning this clonotype itself: The CDR3 does not close with the conserved phenylalanine or tryptophan, likely indicating a read error. The DNA is omitted, as the CDR3 cannot be located on it reliably, and the CDR3 follows TCRdb's listing. The V gene is TRBV29-1, the J gene TRBJ2-2; TRBD1 was called by the table and not checked on the DNA. The CDR3 extends over 8 residues, inclusive of both ends. Germline values: CDR1 SQVTM, CDR2 ANQGSEA. The CDR3 here is CSVAQDRV.

This clonotype was found many times. This chain uses TRBV10-3 with TRBJ2-7; D perhaps matches TRBD1 (6 bases). V was pared by 6 bases and J by 3 bases, with 15 bases between. Germline lookup yields CDR1 ENHRY and CDR2 SYGVKD. The CDR3 has 14 residues. The CDR3 region has the DNA TGTGCCATCAGCGGGCAGGGGACCCTCTACGAGCAGTACTTC. Protein sequence: CAISGQGTLYEQYF.

The sample holds many counts of this clonotype. The CDR3 loop is CASSMYANTEAFF. CDR3 bases: TGTGCCAGTAGTATGTACGCGAACACTGAAGCTTTCTTT. The gene calls are TRBV19 and TRBJ1-1; D ambiguous. Germline lookup yields CDR1 LNHDA and CDR2 SQIVND (reference sequence). The CDR3 consists of 13 residues. Trimming removed 3 bases at V and 1 base at J, with 6 bases between.

This clonotype was seen only a few times. The chain couples TRBV20-1 to TRBJ2-2; 10 bases match TRBD2. The CDR3 is 17 residues long. The trim removed 2 bases at V and 6 bases at J, leaving 12 bases unmatched. Germline V gives CDR1 DFQATT, CDR2 SNEGSKA (reference sequence). The CDR3 DNA sequence: TGCAGTGCTAGAAGCCAGCGGGGGGGCAGGAGCGCCGGGGAGCTGTTTTTT. Translated, it gives CSARSQRGGRSAGELFF.